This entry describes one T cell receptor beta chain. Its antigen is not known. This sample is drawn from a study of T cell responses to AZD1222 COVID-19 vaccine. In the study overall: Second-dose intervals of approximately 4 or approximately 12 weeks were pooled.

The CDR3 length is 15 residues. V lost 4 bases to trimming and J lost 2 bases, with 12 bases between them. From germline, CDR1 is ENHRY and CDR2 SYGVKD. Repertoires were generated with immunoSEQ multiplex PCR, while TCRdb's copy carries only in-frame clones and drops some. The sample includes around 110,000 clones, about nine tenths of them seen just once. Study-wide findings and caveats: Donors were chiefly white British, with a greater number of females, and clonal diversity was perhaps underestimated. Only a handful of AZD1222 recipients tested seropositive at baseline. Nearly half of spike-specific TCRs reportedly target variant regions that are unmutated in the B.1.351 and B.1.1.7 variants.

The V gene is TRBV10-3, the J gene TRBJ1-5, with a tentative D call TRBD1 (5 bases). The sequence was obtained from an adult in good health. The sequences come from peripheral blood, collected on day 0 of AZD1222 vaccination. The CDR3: CAISGGAQGNQPQHF. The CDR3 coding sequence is TGTGCCATCAGTGGTGGGGCGCAGGGCAATCAGCCCCAGCATTTT.